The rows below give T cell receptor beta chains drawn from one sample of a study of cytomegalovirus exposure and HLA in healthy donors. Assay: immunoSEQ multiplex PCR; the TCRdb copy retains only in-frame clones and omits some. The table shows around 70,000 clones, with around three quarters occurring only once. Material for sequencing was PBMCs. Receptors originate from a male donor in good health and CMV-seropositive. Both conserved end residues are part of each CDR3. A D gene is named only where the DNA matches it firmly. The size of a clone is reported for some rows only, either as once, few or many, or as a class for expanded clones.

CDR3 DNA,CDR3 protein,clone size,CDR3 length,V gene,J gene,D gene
TGTGCCAGCAGCTTAGGTCGGGGGGCCGACTATGGCTACACCTTC,CASSLGRGADYGYTF,NA,15,TRBV13,TRBJ1-2,NA
TGTGCCAGCAGCACCGGGACAGGGGGATACGAGCAGTACTTC,CASSTGTGGYEQYF,NA,14,TRBV5-6,TRBJ2-7,TRBD1
TGTGCCAGCAGCTTCGGACAGATTAATGAAAAACTGTTTTTT,CASSFGQINEKLFF,NA,14,TRBV11-3,TRBJ1-4,NA
TGTGCCAGCAGCAAAGAGAGGGGGGGACAAGCGCCAACAAACTATGGCTACACCTTC,CASSKERGGQAPTNYGYTF,NA,19,TRBV21-1,TRBJ1-2,NA
TGTGCTAGTGGTCCTTACTTGGCGGGAACTGCTAGCACAGATACGCAGTATTTT,CASGPYLAGTASTDTQYF,NA,18,TRBV12-5,TRBJ2-3,NA
TGTGCCAGCAGTTTTCCGGGGTCGGGGGAGACCCAGTACTTC,CASSFPGSGETQYF,few,14,TRBV28,TRBJ2-5,NA
TGTGCCTGGAGTGTACAGGGACCCCAGCATTTT,CAWSVQGPQHF,NA,11,TRBV30,TRBJ1-5,NA
TGTGCCAGCAGCGTAGGCGGGGGGGATTACAATGAGCAGTTCTTC,CASSVGGGDYNEQFF,NA,15,TRBV9,TRBJ2-1,TRBD2
TGTGCCAGCAGTGACCGACAGGGGACGGATACGCAGTATTTT,CASSDRQGTDTQYF,NA,14,TRBV6-6,TRBJ2-3,TRBD1
TGTGCCAGCAGTGAACGTGTGACAGGGGCGGGTGGCTACACCTTC,CASSERVTGAGGYTF,NA,15,TRBV2,TRBJ1-2,TRBD1
TGTGCCAGCAGTTCGGGACACCAGTTCTCCTACAATGAGCAGTTCTTC,CASSSGHQFSYNEQFF,NA,16,TRBV11-2,TRBJ2-1,NA